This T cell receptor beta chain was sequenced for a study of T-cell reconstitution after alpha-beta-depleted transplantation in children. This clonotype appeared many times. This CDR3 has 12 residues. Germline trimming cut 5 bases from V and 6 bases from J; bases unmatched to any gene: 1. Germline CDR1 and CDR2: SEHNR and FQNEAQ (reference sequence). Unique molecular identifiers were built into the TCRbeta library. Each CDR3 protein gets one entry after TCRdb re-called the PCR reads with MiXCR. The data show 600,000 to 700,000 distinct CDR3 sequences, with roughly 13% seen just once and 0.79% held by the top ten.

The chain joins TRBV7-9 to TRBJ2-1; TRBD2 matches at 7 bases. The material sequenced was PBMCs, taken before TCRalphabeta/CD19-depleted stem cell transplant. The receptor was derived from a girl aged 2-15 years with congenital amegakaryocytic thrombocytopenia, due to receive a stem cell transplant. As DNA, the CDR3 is TGTGCCAGCAGCGGGACTACCAATGAGCAGTTCTTC. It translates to CASSGTTNEQFF.